This TCR beta chain came from a study of blood T cell repertoires in COVID-19. Whole-study context: Researchers got acute and convalescent COVID-19 samples from the United States, Italy and Spain. PBMCs, B-cell-depleted T cells, or T cells provided the cDNA or gDNA that made up the material.

The CDR3 loop spans 14 amino acids. Germline loops: CDR1 MGHDK, CDR2 SYGVNS. J gave up 0 bases and V 6 bases, and 3 bases lay outside the gene matches. A note on this clone: A much larger clone differs by one base, so this may be a read error.

Original processing notes: Reference gene primers were amplified, and this amplification served to estimate nucleated cell counts. Only in-frame clones appear in the TCRdb table, and some are missing; sequencing was by immunoSEQ multiplex PCR. The D gene and trimming were derived from the DNA, and the V and J assignments and clone size from that table. The data contain around 260,000 clones, around nine tenths of them singletons. The sample was peripheral blood. The clonotype originates from a man aged 25-45 years with acute or convalescent COVID-19. This sequence joins TRBV25-1 and TRBJ1-2; 8 positions agree with TRBD1. The DNA for the CDR3 is TGTGCCAGCAGGGGGACAGGAGCTAACTATGGCTACACCTTC. As protein: CASRGTGANYGYTF.